The 32 T cell receptor beta chains below were found in one sample sequenced in a study of regulatory T cells in long-lasting Graves disease (dated by TCRdb to the early 2020s). Receptor libraries were prepared by multiplex PCR. Sequenced using an Illumina HiSeq 4000. iRepertoire HTBI primers and Arm-PCR amplification of CDR3 regions were used to construct TCR beta libraries. TCRdb itself trimmed the public reads at Q25 with fastp, ran MiXCR and retained productive beta chains. Rows with a matching CDR3 protein are joined into one entry that keeps the most common DNA and genes. This sample comprises hundreds of thousands of distinct CDR3 sequences, under 20% of them detected only once. The ten largest clones capture 18% of the sample. According to the study, the label for this sample's time point signals: newly diagnosed GD, antithyroid drugs for less than 3 months. For both TCR sequencing and RNA sequencing, RNA was extracted from PBMCs using TRIzol.

The same sample was also used in a study of T cells in Graves' hyperthyroidism and ophthalmopathy.

The sample in question was peripheral blood mononuclear cells (PBMCs), obtained at new diagnosis, from a patient treated with antithyroid drugs. These receptors originate from a woman in her 30s with Graves disease. Donor details come from another sample of the same person, matched by shared clones.

This clonotype was found a few times. The rearrangement uses TRBV20-1 and TRBJ2-1; 9 nucleotides match TRBD2. CDR3 length: 14 residues. V lost 2 bases to trimming and J lost 8 bases; unmatched junction nucleotides: 7. Germline assignment: CDR1 DFQATT and CDR2 SNEGSKA (reference sequence). CDR3 loop: CSARLAGSSYEQFF. The DNA for the CDR3 is TGCAGTGCTAGACTAGCGGGATCATCGTATGAGCAGTTCTTC.

This clonotype appeared a few times. The V and J genes are TRBV7-9 and TRBJ2-3; D not certain. From germline, CDR1 is SEHNR and CDR2 FQNEAQ (reference sequence). There are 16 residues in the CDR3. Deletions cut 5 bases from V and 5 bases from J, with 20 bases between. The CDR3 nucleotides read TGTGCCAGCAGCCTCTGGACGCCTAACCAAGGAGATACGCAGTATTTT. Its translation is CASSLWTPNQGDTQYF.

CDR3 protein: CSARDRLVRGETQYF. The CDR3 nucleotides read TGCAGTGCTAGAGATCGACTAGTGCGTGGAGAGACCCAGTACTTC. The rearrangement joins TRBV20-1 to TRBJ2-5; TRBD2 is a possible D gene (6 bases). V lost 0 bases to trimming and J lost 4 bases, with 15 bases between them. This CDR3 is 15 amino acids long. The germline gives CDR1 DFQATT, CDR2 SNEGSKA (reference sequence).

This clonotype was seen at least ten times. This chain uses TRBV7-9 with TRBJ2-7, with unresolved D. This CDR3 is built from 12 residues. Germline loops: CDR1 SEHNR, CDR2 FQNEAQ (reference sequence). The V and J ends lost 8 bases and 5 bases respectively, with 13 bases between them. This CDR3 is CASAKWADEQYF. DNA for the CDR3: TGTGCCAGCGCAAAGTGGGCGGACGAGCAGTACTTC.

This chain links TRBV7-9 with TRBJ2-5, with 7 bases aligning to TRBD1. The germline V gene encodes CDR1 SEHNR and CDR2 FQNEAQ (reference sequence). This CDR3 spans 16 amino acids. J lost 2 bases, V lost 1 base, and 7 bases had no gene match. CDR3 bases: TGTGCCAGCAGCTTAGAGGGACAGAGACTTCAAGAGACCCAGTACTTC. Protein sequence: CASSLEGQRLQETQYF. The full variable domain, rest sourced from reference TRBV7-9 and TRBJ2-5, is DTGVSQNPRHKITKRGQNVTFRCDPISEHNRLYWYRQTLGQGPEFLTYFQNEAQLEKSRLLSDRFSAERPKGSFSTLEIQRTEQGDSAMYLCASSLEGQRLQETQYFGPGTRLLVL.

This clonotype was observed many times. This chain joins TRBV2 and TRBJ2-1; TRBD2 might be the D (5 bases). Germline CDR1 SNHLY, CDR2 FYNNEI. This CDR3 is 14 amino acids long. Trimming cost V 7 bases and J 4 bases, with 14 bases left between them. The CDR3 DNA sequence: TGTGCCAGCACACCCAGCGGTAAATACAATGAGCAGTTCTTC. Translating it yields CASTPSGKYNEQFF.

This clonotype was seen at least ten times. The chain couples TRBV7-9 to TRBJ2-1; D ambiguous. Germline CDR1 reads SEHNR; CDR2 reads FQNEAQ (reference sequence). Trimming took 1 base from V and 2 from J, leaving 6 bases between them. The CDR3 has 14 amino acids. This CDR3 reads CASSLEMAYNEQFF. In DNA form, the CDR3 reads TGTGCCAGCAGCTTAGAGATGGCCTACAATGAGCAGTTCTTC.

This clonotype was detected only a few times. This sequence joins TRBV19 and TRBJ2-2, with D possibly being TRBD2 (6 bases). Germline CDR1 LNHDA, CDR2 SQIVND (reference sequence). The CDR3 is made up of 15 amino acids. V lost 6 bases and J lost 6, with 17 bases in between. The CDR3 DNA reads as TGTGCCAGTAGAACTACTAGCAACGTAGCCGGGGAGCTGTTTTTT. Translated, it gives CASRTTSNVAGELFF.

This clonotype was seen many times. This chain connects TRBV6-2 or TRBV6-3 to TRBJ1-5, with TRBD1 identical over 11 bases. The CDR3 covers 17 residues. J lost 5 bases, V lost 2 bases, and 8 bases had no gene match. CDR1 and CDR2 from the germline V gene are MNHEY and SVGEGT. As DNA, the CDR3 is TGTGCCAGCAGTTACGGACGGGGACAGGGGGAGTATCAGCCCCAGCATTTT. It specifies CASSYGRGQGEYQPQHF.

This clonotype has just a few counts. This chain uses TRBV6-1 with TRBJ2-7, with D tentatively TRBD1 (6 bases). V lost 6 bases and J 3 bases, leaving 12 bases between the germline ends. Per germline, CDR1 MNHNS and CDR2 SASEGT. The CDR3 runs 13 residues. The CDR3 nucleotides read TGTGCCAGCAGCCGAGGGGGTCTCTACGAGCAGTACTTC. Amino acid sequence: CASSRGGLYEQYF.

The chain employs TRBV20-1 and TRBJ2-1; 8 bases agree with TRBD1. CDR1 is DFQATT, CDR2 SNEGSKA, per germline (reference sequence). The CDR3 contains 14 residues. V lost 3 bases and J lost 7; bases outside the gene matches: 8. CDR3 coding DNA: TGCAGTGCTAGCGGGCAGGGGGCGCTTAATGAGCAGTTCTTC. Its translation is CSASGQGALNEQFF.

This clonotype has more than one count but fewer than ten. CDR3: CSARPFTLNTEAFF. The CDR3 DNA reads TGCAGTGCTAGGCCTTTCACATTGAACACTGAAGCTTTCTTT. The chain joins TRBV20-1 to TRBJ1-1; D gene uncertain. V was shortened by 3 bases and J by 0 bases, with 11 bases between the two germline ends. Germline V gives CDR1 DFQATT, CDR2 SNEGSKA (reference sequence). This CDR3 comprises 14 residues.

The chain has TRBV30 and TRBJ1-3; perhaps TRBD1 as D (5 bases). Germline values: CDR1 GTSNPN, CDR2 SVGIG (reference sequence). There are 12 residues in the CDR3. V was pared by 8 bases and J by 3 bases, with 11 bases between. CDR3 DNA sequence: TGTGCCCAGATGGGGGTTGGAAACACCATATATTTT. Translated: CAQMGVGNTIYF.

This clonotype was counted between two and nine times. This chain links TRBV19 with TRBJ1-5; 7 nucleotides line up with TRBD1. Germline V gene data show CDR1 as LNHDA and CDR2 as SQIVND (reference sequence). J lost 4 bases, V lost 7 bases, and 10 bases had no gene match. There are 15 residues in the CDR3. CDR3 residues: CASTLGGRWNQPQHF. CDR3 DNA sequence: TGTGCCAGTACCCTAGGGGGCCGATGGAATCAGCCCCAGCATTTT.

For this clonotype: A read error may produce the germline difference seen at one junction end. The rearrangement joins TRBV28 to TRBJ1-2; D perhaps matches TRBD1 (6 bases). Germline values: CDR1 MDHEN, CDR2 SYDVKM. The CDR3 runs 13 residues. The CDR3 DNA reads as TGTGCCAGCAGTTTCAGGGGAAGAGATGGCTGCACCTTC. Translating it yields CASSFRGRDGCTF.

In this sample, this clonotype turned up many times. The rearrangement links TRBV29-1 to TRBJ1-1; a possible D gene is TRBD1 (5 bases). From germline, CDR1 is SQVTM and CDR2 ANQGSEA. This CDR3 is 13 amino acids long. V lost 8 bases, J lost 8 bases, and 21 bases lay in between. CDR3 residues: CSIYPGLKLEAFF. Written as DNA, the CDR3 is TGCAGCATTTATCCGGGACTGAAGCTCGAAGCTTTCTTT.

The chain joins TRBV5-1 to TRBJ2-1; D gene uncertain. The V end was cut by 4 bases, the J end by 1 base, with 12 bases between. CDR3 length: 15 residues. In germline, CDR1 is SGHRS, CDR2 YFSETQ. As DNA, the CDR3 is TGCGCCAGCAGCACCCTACCGCTATCCTACAATGAGCAGTTCTTC. It yields the protein CASSTLPLSYNEQFF.

This clonotype was counted many times. The chain has TRBV28 and TRBJ2-1; TRBD1 matches 7 bases. The CDR3 is 19 amino acids. Trimming cost V 7 bases and J 9 bases; bases outside gene matches: 27. CDR1 is MDHEN and CDR2 is SYDVKM in the germline V gene. The CDR3 region is CASTQVAIGVRGFRAEQFF. The CDR3 region has the DNA TGTGCCAGCACCCAAGTCGCCATTGGTGTCAGGGGGTTCAGGGCTGAGCAGTTCTTC.

Turning to this clonotype: Here the CDR3 omits its conserved ending phenylalanine or tryptophan, so a read error is the likely source. The CDR3 reads CSVRTRGVETQYL. In DNA form, the CDR3 reads TGCAGCGTTCGAACTAGGGGTGTAGAGACCCAGTACCTC. V and J are TRBV29-1 and TRBJ2-1; D is possibly TRBD1 or TRBD2 (5 bases each). TRBJ2-5 explains the end of the DNA better; the J call may be wrong. The CDR3 covers 13 residues. In germline, CDR1 is SQVTM, CDR2 ANQGSEA.

Many counts were recorded for this clonotype. The rearrangement uses TRBV7-9 and TRBJ2-2; D is perhaps TRBD2 (6 bases). V lost 9 bases and J 0 bases, leaving 14 bases between the germline ends. Germline CDR1 SEHNR, CDR2 FQNEAQ (reference sequence). The CDR3 is 15 residues long. The CDR3 coding sequence is TGTGCCAGAACGGGACTGAATACGAACACCGGGGAGCTGTTTTTT. It specifies CARTGLNTNTGELFF.

In this sample, this clonotype turned up many times. The J gene is TRBJ1-4, the V gene TRBV15; D perhaps matches TRBD1 (6 bases). CDR1 LNHNV and CDR2 YYDKDF come from the germline V gene (reference sequence). Trimming shortened V by 6 bases and J by 6 bases, and 17 bases separated the two germline ends. The CDR3 length is 15 residues. CDR3 sequence: CATRMRQVVYEKLFF. CDR3 in DNA: TGTGCCACCAGAATGCGACAGGTGGTATATGAAAAACTGTTTTTT.

Many counts were recorded for this clonotype. V is TRBV7-9 and J is TRBJ2-7; TRBD1 aligns across 8 bases. Germline CDR1 and CDR2: SEHNR and FQNEAQ (reference sequence). The CDR3 contains 14 residues. J was trimmed by 5 bases and V by 0 bases; bases with no gene match: 3. The CDR3 DNA is TGTGCCAGCAGCTTAGCGGACAGGGCGGACGAGCAGTACTTC. Its translation is CASSLADRADEQYF.

Only one count was recorded for this clonotype. It may be a read error: a sequence one base away is much more abundant. V is TRBV7-2 and J is TRBJ1-1; 10 bases line up with TRBD1. Germline V gene data show CDR1 as SGHTA and CDR2 as FQGNSA. V was pared by 4 bases and J by 8 bases, with 7 bases of the junction left unmatched. This CDR3 spans 14 amino acids. The DNA for the CDR3 is TGTACCAGCAGCTCAGTCCCGGGACAGGGGGAAGCTTTCTTT. Translated, it gives CTSSSVPGQGEAFF.

This clonotype was observed many times. The V gene is TRBV20-1, the J gene TRBJ2-4; 8 nucleotides agree with TRBD2. Trimming at V came to 6 bases and at J to 3 bases, leaving 13 bases not matched to a gene. Looked up from germline, CDR1 is DFQATT and CDR2 is SNEGSKA (reference sequence). The CDR3 has 16 residues. As DNA, the CDR3 is TGCAGTGCCCTGGGAACGGGAGGGCAAGTCAAAAACATTCAGTACTTC. This sequence encodes CSALGTGGQVKNIQYF.

This clonotype was picked up many times. The chain links TRBV11-2 to TRBJ2-7; 8 bases match TRBD1. From germline, CDR1 is SGHAT and CDR2 FQNNGV. V trimming: 6 bases; J trimming: 0 bases; junction bases outside the gene matches: 4. The CDR3 is 14 residues long. The CDR3 nucleotides read TGTGCCAGCAGTCCGGGACAGGTCTCCTACGAGCAGTACTTC. Amino acids: CASSPGQVSYEQYF. The complete variable domain, with remaining parts taken from reference TRBV11-2 and TRBJ2-7, reads EAGVAQSPRYKIIEKRQSVAFWCNPISGHATLYWYQQILGQGPKLLIQFQNNGVVDDSQLPKDRFSAERLKGVDSTLKIQPAKLEDSAVYLCASSPGQVSYEQYFGPGTRLTVT.

This clonotype turned up a few times. The chain uses TRBV5-4 and TRBJ2-1; D call uncertain. Deletions cut 0 bases from V and 12 bases from J, with 13 bases between. The CDR3 is 13 amino acids. Looked up from germline, CDR1 is SGHNT and CDR2 is YYREEE (reference sequence). The CDR3, as DNA: TGTGCCAGCAGCTTGGACCCTACAATGGTGCAGTTCTTC. The encoded protein is CASSLDPTMVQFF.

In this sample, this clonotype turned up many times. The chain recombines TRBV20-1 with TRBJ1-1; the D gene is possibly TRBD1 (6 bases). The V end was cut by 4 bases, the J end by 0 bases, with 15 bases between. CDR3 length: 15 residues. CDR1 and CDR2 from the germline V gene are DFQATT and SNEGSKA (reference sequence). The DNA of the CDR3 is TGCAGTGCTAAACGACAGGACACTATGAACACTGAAGCTTTCTTT. Amino acids: CSAKRQDTMNTEAFF.

This clonotype was seen a handful of times. The rearrangement uses TRBV10-1 and TRBJ2-5; D is undetermined. This CDR3 contains 12 residues. Trimming took off 5 bases at V and 5 bases at J, with 9 bases between the two ends. Germline values: CDR1 WNHNN, CDR2 SYGVQD (reference sequence). The CDR3 loop is CASSNRPETQYF. CDR3 DNA: TGCGCCAGCAGTAATCGTCCGGAGACCCAGTACTTC.

V gene TRBV29-1 combines with J gene TRBJ2-7; no clear D. The CDR3 contains 14 residues. The V and J ends lost 0 bases and 7 bases respectively, with 16 bases between them. Germline V gene data show CDR1 as SQVTM and CDR2 as ANQGSEA. CDR3 DNA: TGCAGCGTTGAAGAGGCACCGGTCGGACGAGAGCAGTACTTC. It is translated as CSVEEAPVGREQYF.

This clonotype was counted only a few times. The V and J genes are TRBV18 and TRBJ1-1; D is uncertain. Germline-derived CDR1 and CDR2 are KGHSH and LQKENI. Trimming cost V 3 bases and J 6 bases, with 17 bases left between them. The CDR3 spans 15 residues. The CDR3 DNA sequence: TGTGCCAGCTCACCCGGGTTTGGGATAGGTGCTGAAGCTTTCTTT. Translating it yields CASSPGFGIGAEAFF.

Only a few counts were recorded for this clonotype. The chain couples TRBV20-1 to TRBJ1-5, with D perhaps matching TRBD1 (5 bases). The CDR3 totals 15 residues. Germline CDR1 and CDR2: DFQATT and SNEGSKA (reference sequence). V was shortened by 6 bases and J by 0 bases, with 15 bases between the two germline ends. The DNA of the CDR3 is TGCAGTGCCCCTTCGGCAGGGAATAGCAATCAGCCCCAGCATTTT. Translating gives CSAPSAGNSNQPQHF.

This chain joins TRBV3-1 and TRBJ1-1, with D maybe TRBD1 (5 bases). CDR3 length equals 14 residues. Germline-derived CDR1 and CDR2 are LGHDT and YNNKEL (reference sequence). The V end lost 0 bases, the J end lost 10 bases, and 15 bases lay between the germline ends. CDR3 in amino acids: CASSQEIWRTGAFF. In DNA form, the CDR3 reads TGTGCCAGCAGCCAAGAGATTTGGAGAACAGGAGCTTTCTTT.